A selection of T cell receptor beta chains follows, all from one sample in a study of radiotherapy plus CTLA-4 blockade in lung cancer. Sequencing was performed with immunoSEQ multiplex PCR; in TCRdb, only in-frame clones are kept and a portion is missing. Of over 75,000 clones listed, under 85% are singletons. This specimen consisted of peripheral blood, obtained from a patient treated with radiotherapy plus ipilimumab. Every receptor here comes from a human donor with non-small cell lung cancer who had stable disease on radiotherapy plus ipilimumab. The conserved cysteine and the conserved F or W are not part of the CDR3 here. Only part of the rows carry a size: once, few, many, or a class if the clone is expanded.

j_call clone_size v_call cdr3_aa
TRBJ2-2 - TRBV27 ASRRALGGTGELF
TRBJ1-5 once TRBV28 ASILGGGNQPQH
TRBJ2-5 - TRBV5-1 ASSRGDRTQETQY
TRBJ2-5 - TRBV13 ASSLGREGGRETQY
TRBJ2-1 - TRBV28 ACLGVTYNEQF
TRBJ2-5 - TRBV28 ASSLSGAGSQETQY
TRBJ2-7 - TRBV5-4 ASSLAGGHEQY
TRBJ1-6 - TRBV18 ASSPGEYSPLH
TRBJ2-5 - TRBV5-1 ASSTTGQETQY
TRBJ1-5 few TRBV19 ASSPPTGLGPGGHQPQH
TRBJ1-6 - TRBV9 ASSVEGGVGNSPLH
TRBJ2-3 - TRBV6-5 ASRQTRDTDTQY
TRBJ1-1 - TRBV11-3 ASSLTASGGTEAF
TRBJ2-1 - TRBV6-1 ASGALAGYYNEQF
TRBJ2-1 - TRBV27 ASTQLAGVEQF
TRBJ1-2 - TRBV28 ASSSPDSTYGYT
TRBJ2-7 - TRBV28 ASSTSRQGAAQQY
TRBJ1-5 - TRBV13 ASSGGGPQH
TRBJ2-5 - TRBV4-2 ASSPSGQETQY
TRBJ2-6 - TRBV27 ASSLSSQGVLSGANVLT
TRBJ2-5 - TRBV27 ASRQGVGETQY
TRBJ1-2 - TRBV5-1 ASSLVISHDRNNYGYT
TRBJ2-3 - TRBV7-7 ASSFQVGDTQY
TRBJ2-5 - TRBV19 ASSIEGLAGEETQY
TRBJ2-4 - TRBV9 ASSVVFGPGDIQY
TRBJ1-3 - TRBV5-1 ASSLSGVPGNTIY
TRBJ2-6 - TRBV18 ASSPAIAGGPSGANVLT
TRBJ2-5 few TRBV5-4 ASSPADRSETQY
TRBJ2-4 - TRBV2 ASSARGGTLAKNIQY
TRBJ1-1 - TRBV27 ASSLTQGITEAF
TRBJ1-5 few TRBV10-3 AISDEARDNQPQH
TRBJ2-7 - TRBV13 ASSFRTSGTSYEQY
TRBJ2-3 - TRBV30 AWSSGPSVAY
TRBJ2-3 - TRBV27 ASSVEAGRQDTQY
TRBJ1-1 - TRBV19 ASSRDTDTEAF
TRBJ1-5 - TRBV19 ASSIRTNQPQH
TRBJ2-3 - TRBV7-3 ASSLTRRRGGRDTQY
TRBJ2-4 - TRBV28 ASRSTGEAKNIQY
TRBJ1-3 few TRBV7-9 ASSPPRGQAH
TRBJ2-5 - TRBV28 ASRRAGDQETQY
TRBJ2-5 once TRBV21-1 ASSKNRVSEETQY
- - TRBV2 ASSVQARYNEQF
TRBJ2-5 - TRBV5-1 ASSLATGQETQY
TRBJ2-3 few TRBV30 ACYRSLTDTQY
TRBJ2-7 - TRBV5-1 ASSLAPRGRAAEQY
TRBJ2-3 - TRBV7-7 ASSTGGPNTQY
TRBJ1-6 - TRBV2 ASSEPYDSPSSYNSPLH
TRBJ1-4 few TRBV4-1 ASSQVPGFENEKLF